This record covers a single T cell receptor (beta chain). MiXCR was run by TCRdb on the 5' RACE reads, yielding one entry per CDR3 protein. The sample has about 110,000 distinct CDR3 sequences, about 12% seen once; the top ten hold roughly 2.9%. The data are from a study of early T cells in non-severe SARS-CoV-2 infection. The TCR originated in an adult who was a healthcare worker with PCR-confirmed SARS-CoV-2 infection or an uninfected control (not recorded which). Sequenced: whole blood.

CDR3 DNA sequence: TGTGCCAGCAGCTTAGCGACAGGCGCCACTAGCACAGATACGCAGTATTTT. Translating gives CASSLATGATSTDTQYF. The rearrangement joins TRBV7-6 to TRBJ2-3; D is perhaps TRBD1 (6 bases). The V gene's germline CDR1 is SGHVS and CDR2 FNYEAQ. This CDR3 spans 17 amino acids. The V end lost 0 bases, the J end lost 0 bases, and 13 bases lay between the germline ends.